Below are 10 T cell receptor beta chains sequenced from a single sample in a study of Graves' ophthalmopathy and Graves' hyperthyroidism (dated by TCRdb to about 2018). Data came from an Illumina HiSeq 2000. TCR beta CDR3 regions were amplified from RNA transcripts for repertoire sequencing. A first-round RT-PCR used HTBI primers with the Qiagen OneStep RT-PCR kit, followed by a second-round multiplex PCR, size selection and purification. Through fastp at Q25 and MiXCR, TCRdb rebuilt clones from the public reads, retaining in-frame beta chains. Duplicate CDR3 protein sequences are folded into a single record with the most common DNA and genes. The sample yields a few hundred thousand distinct CDR3 sequences; roughly 21% were counted once. More than 2.5% of the sample is in the top ten clones. Sequenced: peripheral blood. The receptor set was obtained from a woman between 18 and 30 years old with stable Graves' hyperthyroidism. Donor details come from another sample of the same person, matched by shared clones.

The chain joins TRBV5-6 to TRBJ2-2, with D perhaps matching TRBD2 (6 bases). Looked up from germline, CDR1 is SGHDT and CDR2 is YYEEEE. This CDR3 is 20 amino acids long. Trimming cost V 0 bases and J 3 bases, with 24 bases left between them. CDR3 in DNA: TGTGCCAGCAGCTTGGTCTGGGCGGGAAAAATTGAATTGGACACCGGGGAGCTGTTTTTT. Translating gives CASSLVWAGKIELDTGELFF.

The gene calls are TRBV28 and TRBJ1-5; tentatively, D is TRBD1 (6 bases). The germline CDR1 and CDR2 sequences are MDHEN and SYDVKM. Trimming took 3 bases from V and 3 from J, leaving 12 bases between them. The CDR3 spans 15 residues. Written as DNA, the CDR3 is TGTGCCAGCAGTTTCCGTCAGGGGTACAATCAGCCCCAGCATTTT. Its translation is CASSFRQGYNQPQHF. The whole variable domain, filled in from reference TRBV28 and TRBJ1-5, reads DVKVTQSSRYLVKRTGEKVFLECVQDMDHENMFWYRQDPGLGLRLIYFSYDVKMKEKGDIPEGYSVSREKKERFSLILESASTNQTSMYLCASSFRQGYNQPQHFGDGTRLSIL.

This clonotype was detected ten times or more. The chain employs TRBV19 and TRBJ2-2; 10 positions match TRBD2. The CDR3 runs to 15 residues. After removal of 2 bases from V and 4 bases from J, the junction contained 1 base not matched to a gene. Germline values: CDR1 LNHDA, CDR2 SQIVND (reference sequence). The CDR3 region is CASSILAGVTGELFF. In nucleotides, the CDR3 is TGTGCCAGTAGTATACTAGCGGGAGTCACCGGGGAGCTGTTTTTT.

This clonotype was observed many times. V and J are TRBV5-4 and TRBJ2-7; D might be TRBD2 (6 bases). Germline CDR1 reads SGHNT; CDR2 reads YYREEE (reference sequence). V was pared by 2 bases and J by 2 bases, with 20 bases between. CDR3 length: 17 amino acids. In DNA form, the CDR3 reads TGTGCCAGCAGCTTTGGCCACCGTAGCGGAACAACCTACGAGCAGTACTTC. Translation gives CASSFGHRSGTTYEQYF.

This clonotype was observed many times. The V gene is TRBV12-3 or TRBV12-4, the J gene TRBJ1-1; tentative D call: TRBD1 (5 bases). CDR3 length: 13 amino acids. V shed 4 bases and J shed 3 bases, with 9 bases lying between them. In nucleotides, the CDR3 is TGTGCCAGCAGTTCCGCAGGGTACACTGAAGCTTTCTTT. Its protein is CASSSAGYTEAFF.

This clonotype has at least ten counts. The chain has TRBV15 and TRBJ2-5; 8 bases agree with TRBD1. The V gene's germline CDR1 is LNHNV and CDR2 YYDKDF (reference sequence). The CDR3 is 15 amino acids. After removal of 0 bases from V and 5 bases from J, the junction contained 5 bases not matched to a gene. CDR3 nucleotide sequence: TGTGCCACCAGCAGAGATGGACAGGGCGGGGAGACCCAGTACTTC. Translation: CATSRDGQGGETQYF.

At least ten counts were recorded for this clonotype. J is TRBJ2-2 and V is TRBV28, with D uncertain. CDR3 size: 13 residues. Trimming took off 5 bases at V and 6 bases at J, with 10 bases between the two ends. Germline values: CDR1 MDHEN, CDR2 SYDVKM. This CDR3 is CASSLLGAGELFF. CDR3 in DNA: TGTGCCAGCAGTCTTCTAGGTGCCGGGGAGCTGTTTTTT. The full variable domain, completed using reference TRBV28 and TRBJ2-2, is DVKVTQSSRYLVKRTGEKVFLECVQDMDHENMFWYRQDPGLGLRLIYFSYDVKMKEKGDIPEGYSVSREKKERFSLILESASTNQTSMYLCASSLLGAGELFFGEGSRLTVL.

This chain links TRBV11-2 with TRBJ2-7; 7 bases map to TRBD1. The J segment lost 0 bases and the V segment lost 5 bases, leaving 7 bases of the junction unmatched. Germline-derived CDR1 and CDR2 are SGHAT and FQNNGV. The CDR3 spans 15 residues. CDR3: CASSGRRDSSYEQYF. In DNA form, the CDR3 reads TGTGCCAGCAGCGGCCGCCGGGACAGCTCCTACGAGCAGTACTTC.

This clonotype was seen at least ten times. The rearrangement links TRBV28 to TRBJ2-5, with 8 bases lining up with TRBD1. The CDR3 spans 15 residues. Germline V CDR1 and CDR2: MDHEN, SYDVKM. V lost 6 bases and J lost 4; bases outside the gene matches: 10. CDR3 region: CASSRTDRALETQYF. DNA for the CDR3: TGTGCCAGCAGCCGAACGGACAGGGCGTTAGAGACCCAGTACTTC.

This rearrangement joins TRBV3-1 to TRBJ1-1; TRBD1 aligns across 8 bases. V trimming: 4 bases; J trimming: 11 bases; junction bases outside the gene matches: 12. This CDR3 region has 14 residues. CDR1 LGHDT and CDR2 YNNKEL come from the germline V gene (reference sequence). CDR3 sequence: CASSREGQGAMAFF. CDR3 coding DNA: TGTGCCAGCAGCCGAGAAGGTCAGGGGGCGATGGCTTTCTTT.